Listed here is a single T cell receptor beta chain. The target antigen is unknown. The data were taken from a study of cytomegalovirus exposure and HLA in healthy donors. Overall study context: Genotyping of some 390 donors showed that 80% to 90% belonged to the Caucasian-associated ancestry cluster.

Study-wide results and caveats: For most subjects, TCR beta sequences were reported to predict HLA-A and HLA-B alleles with accuracy. Cytomegalovirus status was reportedly diagnosed by the classifier with high specificity and sensitivity. On later analysis, the bulk of CMV-associated TCR beta chains appeared to be HLA-restricted.

PCR was performed using 60 Vbeta and 13 Jbeta primers. Clones were sequenced by immunoSEQ multiplex PCR, and TCRdb holds only the in-frame ones, with some missing. Here the sample spans some 200,000 clones, 82% being singletons. This TCR derives from a woman aged 40 to 50 in good health and CMV-seronegative. The sample taken for sequencing was PBMCs.

CDR3 nucleotide sequence: TGTGCCAGCTCACCATTCCCCCTATCCGGCGGGACAGGGACTGGAAACACCATATATTTT. Encoded protein: CASSPFPLSGGTGTGNTIYF. The genes are TRBV18 and TRBJ1-3, with 9 positions matching TRBD1. The V and J ends lost 2 bases and 2 bases, in that order; junction bases with no gene match: 16. This CDR3 region has 20 residues. Germline CDR1 is KGHSH and CDR2 is LQKENI.